The 25 T cell receptor beta chains listed next were all sequenced from one sample in a study of blood T cell repertoires in COVID-19. The assay was immunoSEQ multiplex PCR, and TCRdb's table has in-frame clones only and misses some. The sample lists about 160,000 clones; around 85% were seen once. The sequencing input was peripheral blood. The receptors stem from a human donor with acute or convalescent COVID-19. The donor label of this sample is uncertain.

This rearrangement joins TRBV18 to TRBJ1-2, with D possibly TRBD1 on 6 matching bases. The CDR3 is 16 amino acids. Trimming removed 0 bases from V and 4 bases from J, with 15 bases in between. Looked up from germline, CDR1 is KGHSH and CDR2 is LQKENI. The CDR3 DNA reads TGTGCCAGCTCACCACCAGGGTTGACAGGCGTCTATGGCTACACCTTC. Translation gives CASSPPGLTGVYGYTF.

This chain uses TRBV18 with TRBJ1-3; weak D call: TRBD1 (6 bases). V lost 1 base, J lost 4 bases, and 11 bases lay in between. The CDR3 consists of 15 residues. CDR1 is KGHSH and CDR2 is LQKENI in the germline V gene. CDR3 nucleotides: TGTGCCAGCTCACCACAGGACAGACTAGGAAACACCATATATTTT. This encodes CASSPQDRLGNTIYF.

The genes are TRBV6-5 and TRBJ1-6, with 7 bases aligning to TRBD1. With V trimmed by 8 bases and J by 4 bases, 5 bases remained unmatched. The CDR3 runs 14 residues. Germline assignment: CDR1 MNHEY and CDR2 SVGAGI. CDR3 bases: TGTGCCAGCGAGGGGGCCAGTTATAATTCACCCCTCCACTTT. Its protein product is CASEGASYNSPLHF.

The chain is built from TRBV10-2 and TRBJ2-7; 7 bases match TRBD2. V lost 3 bases to trimming and J lost 7 bases; unmatched junction nucleotides: 9. This CDR3 has 14 amino acids. The germline V gene has CDR1 WSHSY and CDR2 SAAADI. Written as DNA, the CDR3 is TGCGCCAGCAGTGAAGGAGCGGGGTGGTATGAGCAGTACTTC. The encoded protein is CASSEGAGWYEQYF.

V and J are TRBV7-2 and TRBJ2-3; 14 nucleotides match TRBD2. CDR1 is SGHTA and CDR2 is FQGNSA in the germline V gene. The CDR3 covers 18 residues. Germline trimming cut 2 bases from V and 0 bases from J; bases unmatched to any gene: 4. The DNA for the CDR3 is TGTGCCAGCAGCTTACGACTAGCGGGGGGGACTAGCACAGATACGCAGTATTTT. It translates to CASSLRLAGGTSTDTQYF.

The V call is TRBV4-2, the J call TRBJ2-1; 9 positions agree with TRBD2. CDR1 is LGHNA and CDR2 is YNFKEQ in the germline V gene. This CDR3 is 16 amino acids long. The J segment lost 6 bases and the V segment lost 6 bases, leaving 12 bases of the junction unmatched. CDR3: CASRRASGDSGNEQFF. CDR3 coding DNA: TGTGCCAGCAGGCGAGCTAGCGGGGACAGCGGCAATGAGCAGTTCTTC.

The rearrangement joins TRBV9 to TRBJ1-5; D possibly corresponds to TRBD1 (6 bases). The ends were cut back, 2 bases at V and 2 bases at J, with 11 bases in the middle. The CDR3 has 15 residues. Germline CDR1 SGDLS, CDR2 YYNGEE. The CDR3 reads CASSVRGEGNQPQHF. In DNA form, the CDR3 reads TGTGCCAGCAGCGTCAGGGGAGAGGGCAATCAGCCCCAGCATTTT. Together with reference TRBV9 and TRBJ1-5, the CDR3 gives the full variable domain: DSGVTQTPKHLITATGQRVTLRCSPRSGDLSVYWYQQSLDQGLQFLIQYYNGEERAKGNILERFSAQQFPDLHSELNLSSLELGDSALYFCASSVRGEGNQPQHFGDGTRLSIL.

The V and J genes are TRBV5-1 and TRBJ1-6; D is possibly TRBD1 (5 bases). CDR3 length: 15 residues. Per germline, CDR1 SGHRS and CDR2 YFSETQ. Trimming took 4 bases from V and 6 from J, leaving 14 bases between them. The CDR3 coding sequence is TGCGCCAGCAGCCCGGGCCAGGGAAGTAATTCACCCCTCCACTTT. This codes for CASSPGQGSNSPLHF.

The table lists this clone with a count of one. The J gene is TRBJ2-7, the V gene TRBV28, with 9 bases that match TRBD1. Trimming took 2 bases from V and 3 from J; bases not matched to a gene: 5. The CDR3 runs to 15 residues. In germline, CDR1 is MDHEN, CDR2 SYDVKM. The CDR3 region has the DNA TGTGCCAGCAGTTTAACCGGGACAGGGTTCTACGAGCAGTACTTC. Its protein is CASSLTGTGFYEQYF.

V gene TRBV7-2 combines with J gene TRBJ1-4; a possible D gene is TRBD1 (6 bases). Trimming stripped 0 bases from V and 2 bases from J, with 10 bases between. Germline-derived CDR1 and CDR2 are SGHTA and FQGNSA. The CDR3 length is 16 residues. The CDR3 nucleotides are TGTGCCAGCAGCTTAGCGGGGGCAGTCACTAATGAAAAACTGTTTTTT. Translated: CASSLAGAVTNEKLFF.

This clone was detected a few times. The V call is TRBV2, the J call TRBJ2-5; D may be TRBD2 (5 bases). The germline gives CDR1 SNHLY, CDR2 FYNNEI. The CDR3 loop spans 15 amino acids. With 6 bases removed from V and 2 bases from J, the gap between germline ends came to 16 bases. DNA of the CDR3: TGTGCCAGCAGAGAATTTGGACTGGATCAAGAGACCCAGTACTTC. Amino acid sequence: CASREFGLDQETQYF.

The chain carries TRBV20-1 and TRBJ2-7; D is ambiguous. V was cut by 6 bases and J by 1 base, with 4 bases left in between. Looked up from germline, CDR1 is DFQATT and CDR2 is SNEGSKA (reference sequence). This CDR3 comprises 10 residues. CDR3 coding DNA: TGCAGTGCCCTTTCCTACGAGCAGTACTTC. Translation gives CSALSYEQYF.

This clone was counted only a few times. The chain links TRBV7-9 to TRBJ2-3, with D maybe TRBD2 (5 bases). CDR3 length equals 15 residues. V was cut by 7 bases and J by 2 bases, with 16 bases left in between. The germline gives CDR1 SEHNR, CDR2 FQNEAQ (reference sequence). DNA of the CDR3: TGTGCCAGCACAAAGCGGAGTGGAAACACAGATACGCAGTATTTT. This sequence encodes CASTKRSGNTDTQYF. The whole variable domain, remainder taken from reference TRBV7-9 and TRBJ2-3, is DTGVSQNPRHKITKRGQNVTFRCDPISEHNRLYWYRQTLGQGPEFLTYFQNEAQLEKSRLLSDRFSAERPKGSFSTLEIQRTEQGDSAMYLCASTKRSGNTDTQYFGPGTRLTVL.

The chain recombines TRBV4-1 with TRBJ1-1; D not resolved. This CDR3 comprises 11 residues. From germline, CDR1 is MGHRA and CDR2 YSYEKL. V was trimmed by 3 bases and J by 7 bases, leaving 6 bases between them. The CDR3 sequence is CASSHGFEAFF. The CDR3 region has the DNA TGCGCCAGCAGCCACGGGTTTGAAGCTTTCTTT.

This sequence joins TRBV5-4 and TRBJ1-4; TRBD1 agrees at 7 bases. The germline CDR1 and CDR2 sequences are SGHNT and YYREEE (reference sequence). V was pared by 1 base and J by 7 bases, with 7 bases of the junction left unmatched. The CDR3 is 15 amino acids. The CDR3 is CASSLKGAVGEKLFF. For the CDR3, the DNA is TGTGCCAGCAGCTTGAAGGGGGCAGTCGGTGAAAAACTGTTTTTT.

The chain carries TRBV11-3 and TRBJ1-2; the D gene is possibly TRBD1 (6 bases). The germline CDR1 and CDR2 sequences are SGHNT and YENEEA. This CDR3 is 13 amino acids long. V lost 6 bases and J 4 bases, leaving 12 bases between the germline ends. In nucleotides, the CDR3 is TGTGCCAGCAGTCCGGGACAAGTCTATGGCTACACCTTC. Its translation: CASSPGQVYGYTF.

This clone appeared once. The J gene is TRBJ2-2, the V gene TRBV7-7, with 8 positions matching TRBD1. This CDR3 is built from 20 residues. Germline assignment: CDR1 SSHAT and CDR2 FNYEAQ (reference sequence). Unmatched junction bases numbered 18, after V lost 5 bases and J lost 1 base. In DNA form, the CDR3 reads TGTGCCAGCAGCCAAAACCGGGACAGGATTGTAGGAGGGAACACCGGGGAGCTGTTTTTT. It yields the protein CASSQNRDRIVGGNTGELFF.

The genes are TRBV5-8 and TRBJ1-6; D might be TRBD1 (5 bases). V lost 2 bases and J lost 7, with 10 bases in between. This CDR3 comprises 14 residues. CDR1 and CDR2 (germline): SGHTS, YDEGEE. CDR3 bases: TGTGCCAGCAGCTTCGCGACAGTAAATTCACCCCTCCACTTT. This codes for CASSFATVNSPLHF.

The rearrangement joins TRBV5-6 to TRBJ1-4, with 7 bases aligning to TRBD1. This CDR3 has 15 amino acids. Losses at the gene ends were 1 base for V and 6 bases for J; bases not matched to a gene: 6. Germline values: CDR1 SGHDT, CDR2 YYEEEE. CDR3 in DNA: TGTGCCAGCAGCTTGAACGACAGGGAGGATGAAAAACTGTTTTTT. Its protein is CASSLNDREDEKLFF. The variable domain in full, with the rest retrieved from reference TRBV5-6 and TRBJ1-4, is DAGVTQSPTHLIKTRGQQVTLRCSPKSGHDTVSWYQQALGQGPQFIFQYYEEEERQRGNFPDRFSGHQFPNYSSELNVNALLLGDSALYLCASSLNDREDEKLFFGSGTQLSVL.

This chain uses TRBV9 with TRBJ2-1, with TRBD2 identical over 8 bases. V lost 4 bases to trimming and J lost 1 base; unmatched junction nucleotides: 10. The CDR3 contains 17 residues. Per the germline V gene, CDR1 is SGDLS and CDR2 is YYNGEE. The CDR3 loop is CASSPLAGGFSYNEQFF. The CDR3 DNA sequence: TGTGCCAGCAGCCCTCTGGCGGGGGGATTTTCCTACAATGAGCAGTTCTTC.

This rearrangement joins TRBV5-1 to TRBJ1-6; D may be TRBD1 (6 bases). V was trimmed by 0 bases and J by 6 bases, leaving 10 bases between them. This CDR3 has 15 residues. The germline V gene encodes CDR1 SGHRS and CDR2 YFSETQ. Here the CDR3 reads CASSLDGQTNSPLHF. CDR3 in DNA: TGCGCCAGCAGCTTGGACGGACAGACTAATTCACCCCTCCACTTT.

Turning to this clone: This same CDR3 is encoded by further DNA sequences in the sample. The chain joins TRBV18 to TRBJ1-1, with D hard to call. CDR1 and CDR2 from the germline V gene are KGHSH and LQKENI. Trimming removed 3 bases from V and 1 base from J, with 9 bases in between. The CDR3 is 14 residues long. This CDR3 is CASSPYPRNTEAFF. CDR3 nucleotides: TGTGCCAGCTCACCCTACCCGAGGAACACTGAAGCTTTCTTT. The complete variable domain, with remaining parts taken from reference TRBV18 and TRBJ1-1, reads NAGVMQNPRHLVRRRGQEARLRCSPMKGHSHVYWYRQLPEEGLKFMVYLQKENIIDESGMPKERFSAEFPKEGPSILRIQQVVRGDSAAYFCASSPYPRNTEAFFGQGTRLTVV.

The chain joins TRBV6-5 to TRBJ2-7; TRBD1 might be the D (6 bases). The CDR3 extends over 14 amino acids. Germline V gene data show CDR1 as MNHEY and CDR2 as SVGAGI. The germline V and J ends were trimmed by 5 bases and 2 bases, with 13 bases remaining between them. The CDR3 sequence: CASSPTGSPYEQYF. Here the CDR3 DNA reads TGTGCCAGCAGTCCCACAGGGTCCCCCTACGAGCAGTACTTC.

This chain connects TRBV19 to TRBJ2-7, with D perhaps matching TRBD2 (6 bases). In germline, CDR1 is LNHDA, CDR2 SQIVND (reference sequence). The length of the CDR3 is 15 residues. The V gene lost 4 bases and the J gene lost 0 bases, with 13 bases spanning the gap. The CDR3 here is CASSTGPGDSYEQYF. DNA of the CDR3: TGTGCCAGTAGTACCGGACCGGGAGACTCCTACGAGCAGTACTTC.

V usage is TRBV7-7 and J usage is TRBJ2-2; tentative D call: TRBD2 (6 bases). CDR1 is SSHAT and CDR2 is FNYEAQ in the germline V gene (reference sequence). This CDR3 spans 15 amino acids. Trimming left V 2 bases short and J 5 bases short, with 12 bases between. In DNA, the CDR3 is TGTGCCAGCAGCTTACCGGGGGTAGGGACCGGGGAGCTGTTTTTT. Its protein product is CASSLPGVGTGELFF.